This TCR beta chain stems from a study of tumor-infiltrating lymphocytes in oesophageal squamous cell carcinoma. Via MiXCR, TCRdb re-called the PCR reads, giving one row per CDR3 protein. Of over 20,000 distinct CDR3 sequences listed, around two fifths are singletons. This clonotype was seen repeatedly, ten times or more. This CDR3 region has 13 residues. V dropped 5 bases and J dropped 3 bases, with 11 bases sitting between them. CDR1 and CDR2 (germline): MNHNS, SASEGT. What was sequenced was esophageal tumor tissue. The gene calls are TRBV6-1 and TRBJ2-7; D is possibly TRBD1 (5 bases). The source of this sequence is a male donor with esophageal squamous cell carcinoma. CDR3 residues: CASSTYQGYEQYF. DNA for the CDR3: TGTGCCAGCAGTACCTACCAGGGCTACGAGCAGTACTTC.